This T cell receptor beta chain was recovered during a study of blood T cell repertoires in COVID-19. Study summary: The analysed material was cDNA or gDNA that came from T cells, B-cell-depleted T cells, or PBMCs.

The CDR3 contains 18 residues. Trimming took 4 bases from V and 4 from J, leaving 23 bases between them. CDR1 and CDR2 (germline): LGHDT, YNNKEL (reference sequence). This clone has a single count. Grouping used clinical history reported by participants in a survey and questionnaire. Clones were read by immunoSEQ multiplex PCR, and TCRdb kept only the in-frame ones, dropping some. The sample records just over 80,000 clones, about 89% being singletons. The sample was PBMCs or T cells enriched from blood (not recorded which). The V and J genes are TRBV3-1 (or the pseudogene TRBV3-2) and TRBJ2-1; D may be TRBD2 (5 bases). This sequence was found in a woman in her fifties or sixties with acute COVID-19. In DNA form, the CDR3 reads TGTGCCAGCAGCCGGCTGCTAGCTGTTGGAGATGGGTACAATGAGCAGTTCTTC. It encodes CASSRLLAVGDGYNEQFF.